This T cell receptor beta chain comes out of a study of control samples from healthy donors and cancer patients. This CDR3 spans 13 amino acids. Germline V gene data show CDR1 as MGHRA and CDR2 as YSYEKL. V dropped 0 bases and J dropped 6 bases, with 8 bases sitting between them. The data were produced by immunoSEQ multiplex PCR, yet TCRdb's version contains in-frame clones alone and is incomplete. Of fewer than 500,000 clones detected, around 90% appear once; the ten largest clones hold roughly 6.4%. The clonotype comes from a man in his forties with head and neck cancer. Specimen: PBMCs. The rearrangement joins TRBV4-1 to TRBJ1-1; D remains ambiguous. CDR3 residues: CASSQEYIPEAFF. The CDR3 nucleotides read TGCGCCAGCAGCCAAGAGTATATCCCTGAAGCTTTCTTT.